The sequence of this T cell receptor beta chain was determined in a study of blood T cell repertoires in COVID-19. Study at large: The cDNA or gDNA used as material had been derived from T cells, B-cell-depleted T cells, or PBMCs.

Germline assignment: CDR1 SGHNT and CDR2 YENEEA. This CDR3 is 14 amino acids long. V lost 3 bases and J lost 4; bases outside the gene matches: 3. Source study methods: Amplification with reference gene primers provided the estimates of nucleated cell counts. Assay: immunoSEQ multiplex PCR; the TCRdb copy retains only in-frame clones and omits some. D and trimming come from the DNA, and the V and J calls and clone size come from that table. Found here are approximately 60,000 clones, roughly 82% of them singletons; the top ten hold around 21%. The clonotype was recovered from a woman aged 55-70 years with acute or convalescent COVID-19. The gene calls are TRBV11-3 and TRBJ2-4; 7 nucleotides line up with TRBD1. Material for sequencing was peripheral blood. The CDR3 nucleotides read TGTGCCAGCAGCTTCGGGACAGAGAAAAACATTCAGTACTTC. It encodes CASSFGTEKNIQYF.